This note documents a single T cell receptor (beta chain) sequence. The data derive from a study of blood T cell repertoires in COVID-19. TCRdb's copy holds only in-frame clones and misses some; the assay was immunoSEQ multiplex PCR. The table lists 61,000 or so clones, around 85% of them singletons. The CDR3 consists of 14 residues. CDR1 is SGHNT, CDR2 YENEEA, per germline. Trimming at V came to 8 bases and at J to 5 bases, leaving 6 bases not matched to a gene. The clonotype originates from a woman in her 70s with acute or convalescent COVID-19. The chain recombines TRBV11-3 with TRBJ2-1; 10 bases fit TRBD2. The material sequenced was peripheral blood. CDR3 amino acids: CASSPTSGDNEQFF. Here the CDR3 DNA reads TGTGCCAGCTCCCCAACTAGCGGGGACAATGAGCAGTTCTTC.